Here is one TCR beta chain with its context. This clonotype was picked up a small number of times. It has no known antigen specificity. No clone much larger than this one lies a single base away; base qualities are absent. Full-length TCR variable regions were amplified by 5' RACE PCR using constant-region reverse primers, and then by semi-nested PCR using Nested Universal Primer A. The ReliaPrep RNA Cell Miniprep System was used to extract total RNA, which was then reverse transcribed into 5'RACE-ready cDNA with the SMARTer RACE 5'/3' Kit. Full-length TCR alpha and beta libraries were barcoded with multiplex adaptors and sequenced on an Illumina MiSeq. In the source study's methods: Sequencing data were pooled across the five patients for each of nine subset-tissue groups and compared by unsupervised clustering of TCR gene usage. The Morisita-Horn index, with shared sequences weighted by their contribution to each repertoire, was used to calculate repertoire similarity. The public reads were reanalyzed by TCRdb: fastp trimming at Q25, MiXCR alignment, in-frame beta chains only. Here each entry gathers all rows of one CDR3 protein and keeps the most common genes and DNA. The V and J calls and clone size are TCRdb's, not the authors'. The sample contains 45,000 to 60,000 distinct CDR3 sequences, more than 20% of them found a single time. Around 3% of the sample is taken by the ten largest.

The Miltenyi Naive CD4+ T Cell Isolation kit was used to purify naive CD4+ T cells, and Tregs were depleted with CD25 microbeads. Tregs, naive and memory CD4+ T cells from tumor, blood and ipsilateral draining lymph nodes of a handful of breast cancer patients underwent full-length TCR alpha and beta sequencing. Tumor tissue, along with lymph nodes from ipsilateral axillary dissection, was perfused with PBS, minced, and then digested using collagenase I and hyaluronidase. Sorted cell populations were confirmed by FACS to exceed 90% purity. The data belong to a study (dated by TCRdb to 2015 to 2017). General notes on the study: The study tested whether tumor-infiltrating Tregs in breast cancer are recruited from blood Tregs or converted in situ from other CD4+ T cell subsets. General study outcomes and caveats: The greatest overlap of tumor-infiltrating Treg TCR alpha and beta sequences was with tumor naive CD4+ T cells, followed next by blood naive CD4+ T cells. The larger-cohort validation was restricted to a single TCR beta V-J rearrangement rather than whole repertoires. In terms of TCR gene usage, tumor memory CD4+ T cells clustered together with blood and lymph node memory CD4+ cells, as well as with lymph node naive CD4+ cells.

The source is a female donor with breast cancer. Material: tumor-infiltrating naive CD4+ T cells sorted from the breast tumor. This specimen's cell subset or site label, per the study, means: naive CD4+ T cells, CD4+CD45RA+CD25-.

CDR3 protein: CASSQDPLPGTGELFF. The DNA sequence is as follows: TGTGCCAGCAGCCAAGATCCCCTCCCCGGCACCGGGGAGCTGTTTTTT. The sequence links TRBV4-2 to TRBJ2-2; too little of a D gene remains to name it. The junction shows trimming of 0 bases on V and 4 bases on J, plus 12 bases between the germline ends. The germline V gene supplies CDR1 LGHNA and CDR2 YNFKEQ. The CDR3 sequence holds 16 residues, the cysteine and phenylalanine included. Left in the record is the CDR3 DNA by itself, 48 bases read in frame from the first base.